These T cell receptor beta chains were read from a single sample in a study of blood T cell repertoires in COVID-19. Using immunoSEQ multiplex PCR, the repertoire was profiled, and TCRdb retains in-frame clones only, with some absent. The table lists around 200,000 clones, 87% of them singletons. The material sequenced was PBMCs or T cells enriched from blood (not recorded which). The source of these receptors is a man in his late teens or twenties with acute COVID-19. Both conserved end residues are part of each CDR3. D genes are given only for firm matches.

J: TRBJ1-1; D: TRBD1; V: TRBV18; DNA: TGTGCCAGCTCAAGGACAGGGGGTCGAAGCACTGAAGCTTTCTTT; CDR3: CASSRTGGRSTEAFF
J: TRBJ2-1; D: TRBD2; V: TRBV28; DNA: TGTGCCAGCAGTCAAATTTTTAGCGGGAGTAGGTTTGAGCAGTTCTTC; CDR3: CASSQIFSGSRFEQFF
J: TRBJ2-1; D: TRBD2; V: TRBV6-2/TRBV6-3; DNA: TGTGCCAGCAGTTACCATGGACTTCTAGCGGGAGGAAATGAGCAGTTCTTC; CDR3: CASSYHGLLAGGNEQFF
J: TRBJ2-4; D: TRBD1; V: TRBV30; DNA: TGTGCCTGGAGTGGGGCGGGACAGGGTCACATTCAGTACTTC; CDR3: CAWSGAGQGHIQYF
J: TRBJ1-2; D: -; V: TRBV29-1; DNA: TGCAGCTACGCGGCGGACTATGGCTACACCTTC; CDR3: CSYAADYGYTF
J: TRBJ2-7; D: -; V: TRBV11-2; DNA: TGTGCCAGCAGCCTAACAGTTCGGCAGTACTTC; CDR3: CASSLTVRQYF
J: TRBJ1-1; D: -; V: TRBV7-8; DNA: TGTGCCAGCAGCTTTTCGGCGGGGGGAACTGAAGCTTTCTTT; CDR3: CASSFSAGGTEAFF
J: TRBJ2-3; D: TRBD2; V: TRBV4-3; DNA: TGCGCCAGCAGCCATTTTAGCGGGAGCGGCACAGATACGCAGTATTTT; CDR3: CASSHFSGSGTDTQYF
J: TRBJ1-1; D: -; V: TRBV6-5; DNA: TGTGCCAGCAGATTGGGACAGAACACTGAAGCTTTCTTT; CDR3: CASRLGQNTEAFF
J: TRBJ1-1; D: -; V: TRBV2; DNA: TGTGCCAGCAAGGCAGGGTCGGTGAACACTGAAGCTTTCTTT; CDR3: CASKAGSVNTEAFF
J: TRBJ1-5; D: -; V: TRBV2; DNA: TGTGCCAGCAGTGACTTGACAGGTGCCCAGCCCCAGCATTTT; CDR3: CASSDLTGAQPQHF
J: TRBJ1-3; D: -; V: TRBV5-4; DNA: TGTGCCAGCAGTCGGAGCTCTGGAAACACCATATATTTT; CDR3: CASSRSSGNTIYF
J: TRBJ2-5; D: -; V: TRBV9; DNA: TGTGCCAGCAGCCCCCGAGGCGGTCAAGAGACCCAGTACTTC; CDR3: CASSPRGGQETQYF
J: TRBJ2-1; D: TRBD2; V: TRBV3-1/TRBV3-2; DNA: TGTGCCAGCAACCAAGCGGGAGGGCCCTACAATGAGCAGTTCTTC; CDR3: CASNQAGGPYNEQFF
J: TRBJ2-3; D: TRBD1; V: TRBV3-1/TRBV3-2; DNA: TGTGCCAGCAGCCCCCGAGGGGGCCGCACAGATACGCAGTATTTT; CDR3: CASSPRGGRTDTQYF